This record covers a single T cell receptor (beta chain). This specimen belongs to a study of shared clonotypes between healthy human individuals. Naive CD8 cells lacked CD45RO and underwent positive selection for CCR7, leaving out terminally differentiated effector memory CD45RA+ cells. The CDR3 spans 15 residues. With 4 bases clipped from V and 4 bases from J, the junction kept 6 bases outside the gene matches. Germline V gene sequence: CDR1 SGHNT, CDR2 YYREEE (reference sequence). Profiling relied on immunoSEQ multiplex PCR, and the TCRdb table lists in-frame clones only, not all of them. Seen here are 660,000 or so clones, roughly 95% observed once, and the top ten hold around 0.1%.

The specimen sequenced was naive CD8+ T cells sorted from blood. The rearrangement links TRBV5-4 to TRBJ1-1, with 11 bases aligning to TRBD1. The receptor was isolated from a woman aged 25 to 39 in good health. CDR3 nucleotide sequence: TGTGCCAGCAGCATGGACAGGGGGCCTGGCACTGAAGCTTTCTTT. Its protein is CASSMDRGPGTEAFF. Drawing the rest from reference TRBV5-4 and TRBJ1-1, the complete variable domain is ETGVTQSPTHLIKTRGQQVTLRCSSQSGHNTVSWYQQALGQGPQFIFQYYREEENGRGNFPPRFSGLQFPNYSSELNVNALELDDSALYLCASSMDRGPGTEAFFGQGTRLTVV.